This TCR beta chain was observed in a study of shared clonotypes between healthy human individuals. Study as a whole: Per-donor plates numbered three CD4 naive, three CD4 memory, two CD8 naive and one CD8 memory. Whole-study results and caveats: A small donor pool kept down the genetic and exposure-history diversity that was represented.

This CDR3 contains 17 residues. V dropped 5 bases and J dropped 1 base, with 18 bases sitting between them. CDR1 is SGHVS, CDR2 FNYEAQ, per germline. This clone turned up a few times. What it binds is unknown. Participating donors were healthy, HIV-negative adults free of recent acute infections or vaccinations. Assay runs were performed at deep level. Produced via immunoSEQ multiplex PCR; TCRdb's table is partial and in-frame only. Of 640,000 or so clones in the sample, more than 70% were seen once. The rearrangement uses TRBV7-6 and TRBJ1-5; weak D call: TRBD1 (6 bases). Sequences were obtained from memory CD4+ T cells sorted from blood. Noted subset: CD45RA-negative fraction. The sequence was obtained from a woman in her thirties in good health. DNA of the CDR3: TGTGCCAGCAGCCCCGAGAGTAGGGGGGTGAGCAATCAGCCCCAGCATTTT. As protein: CASSPESRGVSNQPQHF.